This T cell receptor (beta chain) was sequenced during a study of CD4 T cells in relation to SARS-CoV-2 and coronaviruses. Naive and memory CD4+ T cells were cultured with CEF, then survey-sequenced. Sequenced by immunoSEQ multiplex PCR; TCRdb stores in-frame clones only, minus some. Found here are about 40,000 clones, 65% to 80% of them singletons; the top ten hold roughly 21%. Sorted naive or memory CD4+ cells met CEF peptides for approximately ten days. The ends lost 4 bases at V and 2 bases at J; junction bases unmatched: 4. Germline V gene sequence: CDR1 LNHDA, CDR2 SQIVND (reference sequence). This CDR3 comprises 14 residues. With respect to this clone: Its antigen is as yet unknown.

Source material: memory CD4+ T cells from PBMCs, cultured in vitro. This clonotype originated in an adult with COVID-19. The rearrangement joins TRBV19 to TRBJ2-7, with 8 nucleotides matching TRBD1. CDR3 nucleotides: TGTGCCAGTAGTAGAGGACAGGGAACCTACGAGCAGTACTTC. Encoded protein: CASSRGQGTYEQYF. Full variable domain (outside the CDR3, taken from reference TRBV19 and TRBJ2-7): DGGITQSPKYLFRKEGQNVTLSCEQNLNHDAMYWYRQDPGQGLRLIYYSQIVNDFQKGDIAEGYSVSREKKESFPLTVTSAQKNPTAFYLCASSRGQGTYEQYFGPGTRLTVT.